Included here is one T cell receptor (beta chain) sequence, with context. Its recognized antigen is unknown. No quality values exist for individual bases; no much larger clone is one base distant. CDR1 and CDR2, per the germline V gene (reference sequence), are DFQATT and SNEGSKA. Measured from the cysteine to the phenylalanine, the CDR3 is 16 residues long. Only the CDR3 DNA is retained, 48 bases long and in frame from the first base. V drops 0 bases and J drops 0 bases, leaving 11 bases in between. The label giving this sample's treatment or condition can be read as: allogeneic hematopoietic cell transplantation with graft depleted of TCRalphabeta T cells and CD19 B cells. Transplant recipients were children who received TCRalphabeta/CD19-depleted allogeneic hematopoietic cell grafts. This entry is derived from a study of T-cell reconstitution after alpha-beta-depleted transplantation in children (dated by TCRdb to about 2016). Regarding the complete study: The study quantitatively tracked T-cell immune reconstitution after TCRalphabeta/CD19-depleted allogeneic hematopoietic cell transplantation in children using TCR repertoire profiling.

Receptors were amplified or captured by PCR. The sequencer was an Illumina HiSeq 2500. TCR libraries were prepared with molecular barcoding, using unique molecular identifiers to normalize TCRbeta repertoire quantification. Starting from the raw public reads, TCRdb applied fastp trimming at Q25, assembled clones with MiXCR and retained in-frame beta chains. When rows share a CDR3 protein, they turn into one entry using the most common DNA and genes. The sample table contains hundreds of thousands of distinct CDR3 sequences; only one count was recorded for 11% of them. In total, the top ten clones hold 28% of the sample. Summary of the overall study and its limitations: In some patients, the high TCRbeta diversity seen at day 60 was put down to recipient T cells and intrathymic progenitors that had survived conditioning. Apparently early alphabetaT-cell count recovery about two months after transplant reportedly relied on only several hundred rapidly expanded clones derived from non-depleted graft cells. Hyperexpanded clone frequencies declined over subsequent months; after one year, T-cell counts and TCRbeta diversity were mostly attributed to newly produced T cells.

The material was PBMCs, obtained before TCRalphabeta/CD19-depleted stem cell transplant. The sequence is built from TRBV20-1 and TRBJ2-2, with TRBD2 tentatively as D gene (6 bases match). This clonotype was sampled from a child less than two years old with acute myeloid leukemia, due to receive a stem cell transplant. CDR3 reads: CSARDLGGANTGELFF. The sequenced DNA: TGCAGTGCTAGAGATCTGGGCGGGGCGAACACCGGGGAGCTGTTTTTT.